Presented here are 5 T cell receptor beta chains from one specimen sequenced in a study of blood T cell repertoires in COVID-19 (dated by TCRdb to the early 2020s). The library was prepared using the immunoSEQ multiplex PCR assay. TCRdb holds this immuneACCESS table with in-frame rearrangements only. Some clones are missing; in checked studies, unresolved V genes explain under half, and the rest has no known cause. Recorded for this sample are 85,000 to 100,000 clones; around 88% of them occurred a single time. Of the sample, approximately 16% falls within the top ten clones. The sequencing sample was made of peripheral blood. Receptor source: a woman aged 60-75 years with COVID-19, enrolled during active disease.

This rearrangement joins TRBV5-1 to TRBJ1-1; 7 nucleotides match TRBD1. The CDR3 is made up of 13 amino acids. Germline-derived CDR1 and CDR2 are SGHRS and YFSETQ. The V gene end was trimmed by 3 bases and the J gene end by 5 bases; junction bases not matched to a gene: 4. The CDR3 here is CASSSGGWTEAFF. CDR3 DNA: TGCGCCAGCAGCTCAGGGGGTTGGACTGAAGCTTTCTTT.

V and J are TRBV7-2 and TRBJ2-1; D may be TRBD2 (5 bases). Germline CDR1 is SGHTA and CDR2 is FQGNSA. The CDR3 runs to 16 residues. V dropped 1 base and J dropped 0 bases, with 10 bases sitting between them. The CDR3 nucleotides are TGTGCCAGCAGCTTAGGTGGGAGTAGCTCCTACAATGAGCAGTTCTTC. Its protein is CASSLGGSSSYNEQFF.

The J gene is TRBJ1-1, the V gene TRBV5-1; TRBD1 aligns across 8 bases. The length of the CDR3 is 18 residues. After removal of 4 bases from V and 1 base from J, the junction contained 15 bases not matched to a gene. In germline, CDR1 is SGHRS, CDR2 YFSETQ. The CDR3 protein is CASSDTYNPGQGNTEAFF. CDR3 nucleotide sequence: TGCGCCAGCAGCGATACCTATAACCCCGGACAGGGGAACACTGAAGCTTTCTTT. Full variable domain (remainder filled in from reference TRBV5-1 and TRBJ1-1): KAGVTQTPRYLIKTRGQQVTLSCSPISGHRSVSWYQQTPGQGLQFLFEYFSETQRNKGNFPGRFSGRQFSNSRSEMNVSTLELGDSALYLCASSDTYNPGQGNTEAFFGQGTRLTVV.

This clone showed up just once. The chain uses TRBV27 and TRBJ1-1; the D gene is possibly TRBD1 (5 bases). This CDR3 has 14 residues. Trimming removed 8 bases from V and 1 base from J, with 14 bases in between. Germline V lookup: CDR1 MNHEY, CDR2 SMNVEV (reference sequence). In DNA, the CDR3 is TGTGCCAGCGGGGCCTGGAGACAGAACACTGAAGCTTTCTTT. Its translation: CASGAWRQNTEAFF.

This clone was observed a single time. This rearrangement joins TRBV14 to TRBJ1-1; tentatively, D is TRBD1 (6 bases). The CDR3 has 15 amino acids. The germline V gene encodes CDR1 SGHDN and CDR2 FVKESK. Between the trimmed V and J ends, which lost 4 bases and 5 bases, there was a span of 17 bases. CDR3 sequence reads: CASSRTAGAPTEAFF. The CDR3 DNA follows: TGTGCCAGCAGCCGGACGGCAGGGGCCCCGACTGAAGCTTTCTTT.